This record looks at one T cell receptor (beta chain) sequence and its context. Its antigen is not yet known. Taken from the germline V gene, the CDR1 and CDR2 loops are MGHRA and YSYEKL. Counted from cysteine to phenylalanine, this CDR3 has 15 amino acids. The nucleotide record is missing. Each CD8+ T cell subset was flow-sorted in triplicate, with fewer than 350,000 cells per subset placed directly into RLT lysis buffer. To keep memory contaminants out, a stringent definition of naive CD8+ T cells was applied: CD45RO-CCR7+CD27+CD95-. Standard density gradient centrifugation was used to isolate peripheral blood mononuclear cells from buffy coats. A FACSAria III was used to flow-sort naive CD8+ T cells into CXCR3-negative and CXCR3-positive populations. Total RNA was extracted from sorted cells using an RNeasy Mini Kit. This specimen comes from a study of CXCR3-negative and CXCR3-positive naive CD8 T cells (dated by TCRdb to the late 2010s). With regard to the full study: In total, approximately 140 million TRB reads were obtained, which works out to roughly 1.5 +/- 0.3 million reads per library. Diversity and physicochemical repertoire analyses were performed on about a dozen donors pooled from two independent experiments. TRBV-TRBJ cluster analysis included naive subsets from about 5 donors and memory cells from 3 donors. Overall study results and their limits: Freshly isolated PBMCs were used for most assays because CXCR3 expression went down partially after cryopreservation. TRB CDR3s from CXCR3-positive naive cells showed higher hydrophobicity (lower Kidera factor 4), lower energy, and higher strength and volume indices than CXCR3-negative naive cells. Both naive subsets had comparably high repertoire diversity, while memory CD8+ T cells had much lower repertoire diversity. Because surface CD5, which has been linked to self-reactivity in mice, was comparable between naive subsets, TCR interaction strength was also inferred from TRB CDR3 physicochemical properties. Naive CXCR3-negative and CXCR3-positive cells from the same donor showed similar TRBV-TRBJ usage, whereas memory cells showed distinct patterns.

TCRdb records NextSeq 550 as the sequencer. The Human TCR Profiling Kit (MiLaboratory) was used to prepare UMI-labeled 5' RACE TRB cDNA libraries. The full amount of extracted RNA was used for cDNA synthesis, and the full amount of resulting cDNA was used for PCR amplification. Libraries were prepared in parallel with an identical number of PCR cycles. From the authors' description of their analysis: About 54,000 +/- 9,700 unique UMI-labeled TRB cDNA molecules per library were extracted with MIGEC and MiXCR, with at least two reads per UMI required. An average of roughly 40,000 +/- 10,000 functional in-frame TRB CDR3 nucleotide clonotypes without stop codons was found per library. After downsampling to 5000 UMI-labeled TRB molecules per sample, diversity metrics such as normalized Shannon-Wiener and Chao1 were calculated in VDJtools. VDJtools was used to calculate clonotype-size-weighted physicochemical properties of the central five CDR3 residues, namely interaction energy, strength, volume and Kidera factor 4. One entry per CDR3 protein sequence results from the TCRdb reprocessing of the reads, with DNA left out. The V and J calls reflect TCRdb's pipeline rather than the authors' work. The table kept for this sample lists about 98,000 distinct CDR3 sequences. Jointly, the top ten make up approximately 1% of the sample.

Sequenced input: naive CXCR3+ CD8+ T cells from blood. Sample cell subset or site, as interpreted from the label and publication: CD45RO-CCR7+CD27+CD95- naive CD8+ T cells expressing CXCR3 (TNR3+). The source of this sequence is a human donor in good health. Some clones in this sample may be carry-over from other donors' samples. The sequence joins TRBV4-1 to TRBJ1-1. The CDR3 protein sequence reads: CASSQSAVTNTEAFF.